A selection of T cell receptor beta chains follows, all from one sample in a study of metastatic and nonmetastatic thyroid tumors. Through MiXCR, TCRdb re-clonotyped the PCR reads. The sample has some 35,000 clones; around 27% are singletons. The sequenced sample consisted of blood. These receptors were collected from a male donor with papillary thyroid cancer or a benign thyroid nodule (not recorded which). Some clones in this sample may be carry-over from other donors' samples. The CDR3 runs from the conserved cysteine through the conserved F or W. D genes are given only for firm matches. Clone sizes are given selectively: once, few, many, or a class where the clone is expanded.

CDR3aa: CSAREWGLEFEAFF
d_gene: .
v_gene: TRBV20-1
abundance: .
j_gene: TRBJ1-1

CDR3aa: CASSCDSSGANVLTF
d_gene: .
v_gene: TRBV6-2/TRBV6-3
abundance: many
j_gene: TRBJ2-6

CDR3aa: CASSQDLGSNEQFF
d_gene: .
v_gene: TRBV3-1
abundance: .
j_gene: TRBJ2-1

CDR3aa: CASGLRGVNTEAFF
d_gene: .
v_gene: TRBV12-5
abundance: .
j_gene: TRBJ1-1

CDR3aa: CASSIRDYEQYF
d_gene: .
v_gene: TRBV5-6
abundance: .
j_gene: TRBJ2-7

CDR3aa: CASSFRAGGYSYEQYF
d_gene: .
v_gene: TRBV11-2
abundance: .
j_gene: TRBJ2-7

CDR3aa: CASTRGGRGGNEQFF
d_gene: TRBD2
v_gene: TRBV5-1
abundance: few
j_gene: TRBJ2-1

CDR3aa: CASSEVDRKLYGYTF
d_gene: TRBD1
v_gene: TRBV2
abundance: large
j_gene: TRBJ1-2

CDR3aa: CASSSRFGGGRTDTQYF
d_gene: .
v_gene: TRBV27
abundance: .
j_gene: TRBJ2-3

CDR3aa: CASSLGQITKTYEQYF
d_gene: .
v_gene: TRBV5-1
abundance: .
j_gene: TRBJ2-7

CDR3aa: CASSSAKGDSYEQYF
d_gene: .
v_gene: TRBV7-9
abundance: many
j_gene: TRBJ2-7

CDR3aa: CASGLAKGNGYTF
d_gene: .
v_gene: TRBV7-6
abundance: .
j_gene: TRBJ1-2

CDR3aa: CSGTSGSINEQFF
d_gene: TRBD2
v_gene: TRBV29-1
abundance: .
j_gene: TRBJ2-1

CDR3aa: CASSLSDGLGYTF
d_gene: .
v_gene: TRBV28
abundance: .
j_gene: TRBJ1-2

CDR3aa: CSAKTWGNNQPQHF
d_gene: .
v_gene: TRBV20-1
abundance: once
j_gene: TRBJ1-5

CDR3aa: CASSAQGFGVAGELFF
d_gene: .
v_gene: TRBV6-4
abundance: many
j_gene: TRBJ2-2

CDR3aa: CVSSTVTPATGELFF
d_gene: .
v_gene: TRBV18
abundance: .
j_gene: TRBJ2-2

CDR3aa: CASSLTTGGFNQPQHF
d_gene: TRBD1
v_gene: TRBV4-1
abundance: many
j_gene: TRBJ1-5

CDR3aa: CATSRVREAQYF
d_gene: .
v_gene: TRBV15
abundance: few
j_gene: TRBJ2-5

CDR3aa: CASSYGGDGTQYF
d_gene: TRBD2
v_gene: TRBV6-2/TRBV6-3
abundance: .
j_gene: TRBJ2-5

CDR3aa: CSALSTGQGGYGYTF
d_gene: TRBD1
v_gene: TRBV20-1
abundance: .
j_gene: TRBJ1-2

CDR3aa: CASSEAANTEAFF
d_gene: .
v_gene: TRBV6-1
abundance: .
j_gene: TRBJ1-1

CDR3aa: CASSDSREATDTQYF
d_gene: TRBD2
v_gene: TRBV6-4
abundance: medium-sized
j_gene: TRBJ2-3

CDR3aa: CASSERTGVNEQYF
d_gene: TRBD1
v_gene: TRBV2
abundance: .
j_gene: TRBJ2-7

CDR3aa: CASSPRQEGAEQYF
d_gene: .
v_gene: TRBV18
abundance: .
j_gene: TRBJ2-7

CDR3aa: CASSQARVSYEQYF
d_gene: .
v_gene: TRBV3-1
abundance: medium-sized
j_gene: TRBJ2-7

CDR3aa: CSVPGQGAYEQYF
d_gene: TRBD1
v_gene: TRBV29-1
abundance: many
j_gene: TRBJ2-7

CDR3aa: CASPSGTQYF
d_gene: .
v_gene: TRBV27
abundance: many
j_gene: TRBJ2-5

CDR3aa: CASTNWGTYGYTF
d_gene: .
v_gene: TRBV2
abundance: few
j_gene: TRBJ1-2

CDR3aa: CASTRYTEAQYF
d_gene: .
v_gene: TRBV28
abundance: few
j_gene: TRBJ2-3

CDR3aa: CASSTRDSTYEQYF
d_gene: TRBD1
v_gene: TRBV28
abundance: few
j_gene: TRBJ2-7

CDR3aa: CSAREFGNEQFF
d_gene: .
v_gene: TRBV29-1
abundance: .
j_gene: TRBJ2-1

CDR3aa: CASSTGTSGRPHF
d_gene: TRBD2
v_gene: TRBV19
abundance: .
j_gene: TRBJ2-7

CDR3aa: CASSPGPGAPYNEQFF
d_gene: .
v_gene: TRBV5-6
abundance: .
j_gene: TRBJ2-1

CDR3aa: CAWVAGYLTEAFF
d_gene: .
v_gene: TRBV30
abundance: many
j_gene: TRBJ1-1

CDR3aa: CASSEGAGETGELFF
d_gene: TRBD2
v_gene: TRBV6-4
abundance: few
j_gene: TRBJ2-2

CDR3aa: CASSLTGNEQYF
d_gene: .
v_gene: TRBV5-5
abundance: many
j_gene: TRBJ2-7

CDR3aa: CSASAGGYEQYF
d_gene: TRBD2
v_gene: TRBV20-1
abundance: .
j_gene: TRBJ2-7

CDR3aa: CASSLGGDTDTQYF
d_gene: .
v_gene: TRBV5-1
abundance: few
j_gene: TRBJ2-3

CDR3aa: CASSPGGHYGYTF
d_gene: .
v_gene: TRBV18
abundance: .
j_gene: TRBJ1-2

CDR3aa: CATRGSSGRSPSFGEQFF
d_gene: TRBD2
v_gene: TRBV24-1
abundance: .
j_gene: TRBJ2-1

CDR3aa: CASSAAFVRGGLGETQYF
d_gene: TRBD2
v_gene: TRBV9
abundance: few
j_gene: TRBJ2-5

CDR3aa: CSARHDGNQPQHF
d_gene: .
v_gene: TRBV20-1
abundance: .
j_gene: TRBJ1-5

CDR3aa: CASSRASLANEQFF
d_gene: .
v_gene: TRBV4-3
abundance: .
j_gene: TRBJ2-1

CDR3aa: CASESLRDRGETQYF
d_gene: TRBD1
v_gene: TRBV6-2/TRBV6-3
abundance: .
j_gene: TRBJ2-5

CDR3aa: CATSRGQQGSYEQYF
d_gene: .
v_gene: TRBV15
abundance: .
j_gene: TRBJ2-7

CDR3aa: CAWSRDGVPYEQYF
d_gene: .
v_gene: TRBV30
abundance: .
j_gene: TRBJ2-7

CDR3aa: CASSYSEYTEAFF
d_gene: .
v_gene: TRBV6-2/TRBV6-3
abundance: few
j_gene: TRBJ1-1

CDR3aa: CASSLGGQGYGYTF
d_gene: TRBD1
v_gene: TRBV27
abundance: few
j_gene: TRBJ1-2

CDR3aa: CASSSGLAGGLGWETQYF
d_gene: TRBD2
v_gene: TRBV5-1
abundance: many
j_gene: TRBJ2-5

CDR3aa: CASSQRGSREQYF
d_gene: .
v_gene: TRBV3-1
abundance: few
j_gene: TRBJ2-7

CDR3aa: CASSLRRLVGTQYF
d_gene: .
v_gene: TRBV6-1
abundance: medium-sized
j_gene: TRBJ2-5

CDR3aa: CASSFTGQPLETQYF
d_gene: TRBD1
v_gene: TRBV28
abundance: many
j_gene: TRBJ2-5

CDR3aa: CASSSPAGGQPYEQYF
d_gene: .
v_gene: TRBV19
abundance: many
j_gene: TRBJ2-7